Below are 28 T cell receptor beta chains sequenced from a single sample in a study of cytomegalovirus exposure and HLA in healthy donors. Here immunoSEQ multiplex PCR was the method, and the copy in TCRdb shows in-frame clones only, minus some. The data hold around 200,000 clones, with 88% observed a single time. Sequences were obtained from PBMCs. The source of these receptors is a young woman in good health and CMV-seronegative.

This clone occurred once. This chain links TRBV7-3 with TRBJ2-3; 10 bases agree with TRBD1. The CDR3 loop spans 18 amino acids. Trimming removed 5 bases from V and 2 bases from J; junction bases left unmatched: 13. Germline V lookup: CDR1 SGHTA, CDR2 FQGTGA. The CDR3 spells CASSTRDRGLLSTDTQYF. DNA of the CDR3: TGTGCCAGCAGCACCCGGGACAGGGGCCTTTTGTCCACAGATACGCAGTATTTT.

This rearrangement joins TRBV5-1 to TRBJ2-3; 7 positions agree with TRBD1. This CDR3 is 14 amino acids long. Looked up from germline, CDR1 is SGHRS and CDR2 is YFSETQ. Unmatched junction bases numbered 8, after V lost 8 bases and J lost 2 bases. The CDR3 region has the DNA TGCGCCAGTCTCCGGGACAGTTACACAGATACGCAGTATTTT. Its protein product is CASLRDSYTDTQYF.

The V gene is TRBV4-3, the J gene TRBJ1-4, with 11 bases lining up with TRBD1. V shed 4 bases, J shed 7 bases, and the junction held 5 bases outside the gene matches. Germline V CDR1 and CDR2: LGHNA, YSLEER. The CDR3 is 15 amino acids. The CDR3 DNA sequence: TGCGCCAGCAGCCTGGGGACAGGGGGGGGTGAAAAACTGTTTTTT. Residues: CASSLGTGGGEKLFF.

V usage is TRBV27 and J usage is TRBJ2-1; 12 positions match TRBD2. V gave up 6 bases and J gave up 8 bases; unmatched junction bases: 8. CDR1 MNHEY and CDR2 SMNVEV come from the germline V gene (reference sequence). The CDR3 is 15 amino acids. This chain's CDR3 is CASSPGLAGTDEQFF. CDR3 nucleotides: TGTGCCAGCAGCCCAGGACTAGCGGGAACGGATGAGCAGTTCTTC.

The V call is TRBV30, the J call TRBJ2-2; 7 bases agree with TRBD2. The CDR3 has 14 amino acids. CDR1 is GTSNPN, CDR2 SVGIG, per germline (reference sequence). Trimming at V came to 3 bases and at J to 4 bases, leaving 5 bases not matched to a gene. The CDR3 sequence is CAWRAGAGTGELFF. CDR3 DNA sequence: TGTGCCTGGAGGGCGGGAGCGGGCACCGGGGAGCTGTTTTTT.

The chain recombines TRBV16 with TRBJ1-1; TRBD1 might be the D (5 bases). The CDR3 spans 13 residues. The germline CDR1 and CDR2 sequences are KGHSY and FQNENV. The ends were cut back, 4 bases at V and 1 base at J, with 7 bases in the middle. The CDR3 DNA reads TGTGCCAGCAGCCTCGGGGGGAACACTGAAGCTTTCTTT. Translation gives CASSLGGNTEAFF.

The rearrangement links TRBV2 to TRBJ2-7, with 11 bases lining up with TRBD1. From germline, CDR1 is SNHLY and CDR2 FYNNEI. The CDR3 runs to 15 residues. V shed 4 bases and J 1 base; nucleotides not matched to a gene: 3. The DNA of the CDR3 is TGTGCCAGCAGTGGGGGGGACAGGGGGTCCTACGAGCAGTACTTC. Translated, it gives CASSGGDRGSYEQYF.

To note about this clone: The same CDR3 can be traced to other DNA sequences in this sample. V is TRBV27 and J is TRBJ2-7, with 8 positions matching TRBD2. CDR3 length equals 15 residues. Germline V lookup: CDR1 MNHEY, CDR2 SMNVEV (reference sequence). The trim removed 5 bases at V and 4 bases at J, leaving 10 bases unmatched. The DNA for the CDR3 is TGTGCCAGCAGTCCGGGGACTAGTGGGAGATACGAGCAGTACTTC. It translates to CASSPGTSGRYEQYF.

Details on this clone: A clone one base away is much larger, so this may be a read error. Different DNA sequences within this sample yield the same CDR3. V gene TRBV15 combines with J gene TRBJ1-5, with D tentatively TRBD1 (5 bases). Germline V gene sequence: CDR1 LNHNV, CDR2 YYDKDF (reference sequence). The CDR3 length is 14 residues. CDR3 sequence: CATSIQGSNQPQHF. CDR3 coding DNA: TGTGCCACCAGCATTCAGGGAAGCAATCAGCCCCAACATTTT.

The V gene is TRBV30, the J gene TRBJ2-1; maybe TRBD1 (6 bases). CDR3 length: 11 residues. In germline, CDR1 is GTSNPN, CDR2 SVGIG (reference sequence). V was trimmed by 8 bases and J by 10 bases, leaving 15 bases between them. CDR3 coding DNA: TGTGCCGGAGGACTTGGGACAGAGCAGTTCTTC. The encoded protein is CAGGLGTEQFF. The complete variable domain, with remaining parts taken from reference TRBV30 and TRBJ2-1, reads SQTIHQWPATLVQPVGSPLSLECTVEGTSNPNLYWYRQAAGRGLQLLFYSVGIGQISSEVPQNLSASRPQDRQFILSSKKLLLSDSGFYLCAGGLGTEQFFGPGTRLTVL.

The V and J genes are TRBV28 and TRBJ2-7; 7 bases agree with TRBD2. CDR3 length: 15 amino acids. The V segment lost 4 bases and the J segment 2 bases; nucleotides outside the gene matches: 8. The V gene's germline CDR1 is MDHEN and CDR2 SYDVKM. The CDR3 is CASSSQRDRTYEQYF. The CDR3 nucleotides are TGTGCCAGCAGTTCGCAGCGGGATCGGACCTACGAGCAGTACTTC.

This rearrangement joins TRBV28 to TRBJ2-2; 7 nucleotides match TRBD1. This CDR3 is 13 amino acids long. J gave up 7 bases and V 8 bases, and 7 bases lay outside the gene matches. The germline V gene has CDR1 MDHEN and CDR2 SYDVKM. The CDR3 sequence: CASDFSGGGELFF. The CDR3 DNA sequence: TGTGCCAGCGATTTCTCAGGGGGCGGGGAGCTGTTTTTT.

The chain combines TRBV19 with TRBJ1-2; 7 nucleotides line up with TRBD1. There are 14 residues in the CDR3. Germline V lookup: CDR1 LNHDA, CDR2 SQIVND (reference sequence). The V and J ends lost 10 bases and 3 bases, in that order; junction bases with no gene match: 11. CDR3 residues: CATQPGTAYYGYTF. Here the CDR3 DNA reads TGTGCCACCCAACCCGGGACAGCTTACTATGGCTACACCTTC.

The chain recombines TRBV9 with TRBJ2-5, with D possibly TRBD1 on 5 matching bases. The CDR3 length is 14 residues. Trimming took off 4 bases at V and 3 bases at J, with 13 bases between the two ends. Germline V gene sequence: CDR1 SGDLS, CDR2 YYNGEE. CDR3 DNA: TGTGCCAGCAGCTCAACGGTAGGGGAAGAGACCCAGTACTTC. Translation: CASSSTVGEETQYF.

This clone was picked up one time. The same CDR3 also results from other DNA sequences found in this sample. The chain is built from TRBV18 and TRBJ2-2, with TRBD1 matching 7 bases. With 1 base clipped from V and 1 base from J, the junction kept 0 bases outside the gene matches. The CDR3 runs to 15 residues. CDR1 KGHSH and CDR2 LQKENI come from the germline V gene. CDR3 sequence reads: CASSPRQGNTGELFF. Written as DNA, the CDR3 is TGTGCCAGCTCACCACGACAGGGGAACACCGGGGAGCTGTTTTTT.

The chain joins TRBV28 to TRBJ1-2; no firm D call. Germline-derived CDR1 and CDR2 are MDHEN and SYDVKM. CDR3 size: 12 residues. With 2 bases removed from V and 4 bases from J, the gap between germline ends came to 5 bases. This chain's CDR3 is CASSLQFYGYTF. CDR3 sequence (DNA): TGTGCCAGCAGTTTACAGTTCTATGGCTACACCTTC.

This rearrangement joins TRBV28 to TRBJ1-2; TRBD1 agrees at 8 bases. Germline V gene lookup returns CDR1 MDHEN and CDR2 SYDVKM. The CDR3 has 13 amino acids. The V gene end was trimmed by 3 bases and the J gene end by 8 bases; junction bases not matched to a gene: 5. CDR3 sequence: CASSLGRGLGYTF. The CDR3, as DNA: TGTGCCAGCAGTTTGGGCAGGGGGCTCGGCTACACCTTC.

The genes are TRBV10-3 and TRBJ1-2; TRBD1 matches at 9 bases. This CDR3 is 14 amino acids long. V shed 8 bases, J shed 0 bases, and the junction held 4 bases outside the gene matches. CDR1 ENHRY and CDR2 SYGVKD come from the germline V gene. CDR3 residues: CAIARDRANYGYTF. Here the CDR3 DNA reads TGTGCCATCGCGCGGGACAGGGCTAACTATGGCTACACCTTC.

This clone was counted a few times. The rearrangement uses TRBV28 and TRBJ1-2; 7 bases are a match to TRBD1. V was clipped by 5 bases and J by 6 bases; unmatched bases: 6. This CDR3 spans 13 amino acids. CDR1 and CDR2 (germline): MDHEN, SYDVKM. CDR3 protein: CASSVGTANGYTF. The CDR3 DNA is TGTGCCAGCAGTGTCGGGACAGCTAATGGCTACACCTTC.

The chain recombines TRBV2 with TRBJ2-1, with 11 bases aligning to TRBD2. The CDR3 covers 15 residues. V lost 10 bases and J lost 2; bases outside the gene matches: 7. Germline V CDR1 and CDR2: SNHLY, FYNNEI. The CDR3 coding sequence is TGTGCCACTAGGACTAGCGGGCAGACCTACAATGAGCAGTTCTTC. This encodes CATRTSGQTYNEQFF.

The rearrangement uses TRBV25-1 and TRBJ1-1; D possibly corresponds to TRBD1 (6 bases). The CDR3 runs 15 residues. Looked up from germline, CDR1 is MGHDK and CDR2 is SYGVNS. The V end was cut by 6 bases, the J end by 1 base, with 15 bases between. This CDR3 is CASRKQGLRNTEAFF. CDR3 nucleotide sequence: TGTGCCAGCAGAAAACAGGGTTTGAGGAACACTGAAGCTTTCTTT.

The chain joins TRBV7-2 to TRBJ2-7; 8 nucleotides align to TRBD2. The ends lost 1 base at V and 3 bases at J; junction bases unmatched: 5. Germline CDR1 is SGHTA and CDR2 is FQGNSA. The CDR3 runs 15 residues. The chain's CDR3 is CASSLELAANYEQYF. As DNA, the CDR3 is TGTGCCAGCAGCTTAGAACTAGCGGCTAACTACGAGCAGTACTTC.

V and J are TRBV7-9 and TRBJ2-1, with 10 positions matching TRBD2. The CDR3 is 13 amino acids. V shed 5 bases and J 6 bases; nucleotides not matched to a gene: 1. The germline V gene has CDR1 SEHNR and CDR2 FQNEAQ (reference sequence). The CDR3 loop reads CASSPSGGNEQFF. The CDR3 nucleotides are TGTGCCAGCAGCCCTAGCGGGGGCAATGAGCAGTTCTTC.

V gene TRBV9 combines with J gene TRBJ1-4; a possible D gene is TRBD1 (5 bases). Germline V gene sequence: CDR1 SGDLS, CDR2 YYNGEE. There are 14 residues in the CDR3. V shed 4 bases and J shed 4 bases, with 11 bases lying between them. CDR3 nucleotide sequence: TGTGCCAGCAGCCCTACAGGAATTAATGAAAAACTGTTTTTT. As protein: CASSPTGINEKLFF.

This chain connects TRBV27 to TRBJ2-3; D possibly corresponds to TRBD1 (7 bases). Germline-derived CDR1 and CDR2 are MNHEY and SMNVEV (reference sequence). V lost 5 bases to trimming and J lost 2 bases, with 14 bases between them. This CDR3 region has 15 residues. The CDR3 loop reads CASSLRGANTDTQYF. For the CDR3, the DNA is TGTGCCAGCAGTCTCAGGGGGGCAAACACAGATACGCAGTATTTT.

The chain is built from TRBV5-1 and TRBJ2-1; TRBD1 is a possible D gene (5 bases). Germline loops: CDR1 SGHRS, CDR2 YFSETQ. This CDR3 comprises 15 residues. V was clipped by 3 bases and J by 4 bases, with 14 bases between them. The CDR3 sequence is CASSSHRSLYNEQFF. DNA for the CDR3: TGCGCCAGCAGCTCACACAGGAGTTTGTACAATGAGCAGTTCTTC.

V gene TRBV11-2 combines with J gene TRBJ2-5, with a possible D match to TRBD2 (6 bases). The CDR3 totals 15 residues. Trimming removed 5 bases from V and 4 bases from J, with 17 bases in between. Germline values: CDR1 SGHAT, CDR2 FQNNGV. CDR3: CASSRLVGGGETQYF. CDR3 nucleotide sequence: TGTGCCAGCAGCCGCCTTGTCGGGGGAGGAGAGACCCAGTACTTC.

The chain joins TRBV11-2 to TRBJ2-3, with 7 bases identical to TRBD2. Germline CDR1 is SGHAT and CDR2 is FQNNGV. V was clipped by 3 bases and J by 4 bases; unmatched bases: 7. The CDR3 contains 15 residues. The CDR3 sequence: CASSFGLGTADTQYF. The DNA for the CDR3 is TGTGCCAGCAGCTTCGGACTAGGGACGGCAGATACGCAGTATTTT. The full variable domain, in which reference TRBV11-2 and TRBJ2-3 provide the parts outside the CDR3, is EAGVAQSPRYKIIEKRQSVAFWCNPISGHATLYWYQQILGQGPKLLIQFQNNGVVDDSQLPKDRFSAERLKGVDSTLKIQPAKLEDSAVYLCASSFGLGTADTQYFGPGTRLTVL.